This T cell receptor beta chain was observed in a study of CD8 T cells in ankylosing spondylitis. Whole-study findings and limits: Disease-linked clones displayed a CD8+ phenotype and appeared relatively rarely in peripheral blood. In reactive arthritis synovial fluid and blood, some motif variants had been reported before. Clones tied to disease were said to be significantly enriched in matched ankylosing spondylitis synovial fluid. Ankylosing spondylitis blood appeared to be characterized by a TCR beta motif of fewer than ten highly homologous variants.

For TCR beta, libraries came from quantitative 5'-RACE with molecular barcodes. TCRdb fed the 5' RACE reads into MiXCR, producing one record per CDR3 protein. The table lists hundreds of thousands of distinct CDR3 sequences, about 12% of them singletons. Worth noting for this clonotype: Its specificity is unknown.

After removal of 1 base from V and 2 bases from J, the junction contained 5 bases not matched to a gene. The CDR3 loop spans 16 amino acids. The V gene's germline CDR1 is MGHRA and CDR2 YSYEKL. This clonotype was sampled from a male donor with ankylosing spondylitis. J is TRBJ2-5 and V is TRBV4-1, with 9 bases fitting TRBD2. Sequenced material: blood, either unsorted or a sorted T cell fraction (not recorded which). This chain's CDR3 is CASSQGTSARQETQYF. The CDR3 nucleotides read TGCGCCAGCAGCCAAGGGACTAGCGCCCGACAAGAGACCCAGTACTTC.